Sequencing of this T cell receptor beta chain was carried out in a study of CD8+ T cells in alopecia areata (dated by TCRdb to 2016 to 2019). Looking at the study overall: The treated patients took part in an open-label pilot trial in which moderate-to-severe alopecia areata was treated with oral tofacitinib at 5 to 10 mg twice daily. Patients received tofacitinib for 6 to 18 months and were then followed off drug for 6 months to check for delayed response and recurrence. In treated patients, disease severity was measured using the SALT score, which gives the percentage of scalp surface area affected. High-throughput TCRbeta sequencing was used to examine T cell clonal expansion in alopecia areata in both the C3H/HeJ mouse model and human patients. Human TCRbeta sequencing covered scalp tissue and sorted CD4+ and CD8+ peripheral blood T cells from patchy and totalis/universalis alopecia areata patients and healthy controls. Patients on tofacitinib were biopsied at baseline and after 4 and 24 weeks of treatment, and several of the patients also had a later scalp biopsy. Scalp clonality was compared among normal scalp (n=4), patchy alopecia areata scalp (n=8), and alopecia totalis/universalis scalp (n=8). RNA was obtained with the PAXgene miRNA kit for fixed scalp, the miRNeasy kit for PBMCs, and the RNeasy kit for mouse skin. TCRbeta CDR3 regions were amplified by immunoSEQ multiplex PCR with 35 Vbeta forward and 13 Jbeta reverse primers.

What the work shows at the level of the full study, not this receptor alone: Resident alphabeta T cells in normal human skin are also sequenced, complicating scalp TCR repertoire analysis, unlike mouse skin dominated by gammadelta T cells. Tofacitinib significantly decreased scalp clonality and the number of expanded CD8+ clones among the top 100 scalp clones. TCR sequences shared between patients were less clear than in mice, possibly partly because of HLA diversity in the patient population. Many expanded lesional clones persisted in scalp and blood during tofacitinib treatment, which may partly explain relapse after stopping treatment. Because the treated cohort was small and included a single nonresponder, larger studies are needed to assess links between baseline CD8+ expansion and response. Higher clonality and more expanded CD8+ clones were observed in lesional scalp than in normal scalp, particularly in alopecia totalis/universalis, a finding suggestive of antigenic drive.

The CDR3 runs 15 amino acids, cysteine and phenylalanine included. The only DNA kept is the CDR3, 45 bases in frame from the first base. Reading the germline V gene gives CDR1 MGHRA and CDR2 YSYEKL. V loses 0 bases, J loses 7 bases, and the germline ends lie 13 bases apart. Of note for this clone: Its antigen is not yet known. No much larger clone exists at a distance of one base, and base qualities are not known.

The library was prepared using the immunoSEQ multiplex PCR assay. RNA was extracted from all samples and reverse transcribed into cDNA, which served as template for TCR sequencing. First-strand cDNA was synthesized with SuperScript III using a 2:1 mix of oligo-dT and random hexamers. Amplification bias was assessed with a synthetic immune receptor repertoire, and residual bias was removed computationally. As for the authors' bioinformatics: After raw reads were preprocessed to remove errors, the CDR3 was defined following IMGT conventions as running from the conserved cysteine to phenylalanine. To get clonality, Shannon entropy was normalized by log2 of the number of productive unique TCRs and the result was subtracted from 1. Whether each scalp clone was CD4 or CD8 was inferred by checking scalp TCRbeta sequences against the CD4 and CD8 repertoires from sorted blood. The source is immuneACCESS, and TCRdb retained only in-frame sequences with V and J called. Part of the clones is not carried over; for the studies checked, unresolved V genes explain less than half of this, and the remainder is unexplained. V and J calls and clone size come straight from that table; D and trimming were deduced from the DNA. The sample profile shows about 140,000 clones; around 87% of them were found once. Less than 15% of the sample is in the top ten clones.

The time point label, read with the paper, signifies: about 4 weeks on oral tofacitinib. The treatment or condition label corresponds to: oral pan-JAK inhibitor, 5-10 mg twice daily. From alopecia areata patients, peripheral blood was collected along with lesional scalp punch biopsies. PBMCs were separated by density centrifugation and stained for CD3, CD4 and CD8, after which CD4+ and CD8+ T cells were sorted on a FACSAria. The clonotype comes from a human donor with alopecia areata. The chain was built from TRBV4-1 and TRBJ1-5; tentative D gene TRBD1, with 6 bases matching. The sequencing here drew on CD8+ T cells sorted from blood, taken at week 4, from a patient treated with tofacitinib. In nucleotide form, the sequence is TGCGCCAGCAGCCAAGAGGAGGACAGTGGGCAGCCCCAGCATTTT. This encodes CASSQEEDSGQPQHF.